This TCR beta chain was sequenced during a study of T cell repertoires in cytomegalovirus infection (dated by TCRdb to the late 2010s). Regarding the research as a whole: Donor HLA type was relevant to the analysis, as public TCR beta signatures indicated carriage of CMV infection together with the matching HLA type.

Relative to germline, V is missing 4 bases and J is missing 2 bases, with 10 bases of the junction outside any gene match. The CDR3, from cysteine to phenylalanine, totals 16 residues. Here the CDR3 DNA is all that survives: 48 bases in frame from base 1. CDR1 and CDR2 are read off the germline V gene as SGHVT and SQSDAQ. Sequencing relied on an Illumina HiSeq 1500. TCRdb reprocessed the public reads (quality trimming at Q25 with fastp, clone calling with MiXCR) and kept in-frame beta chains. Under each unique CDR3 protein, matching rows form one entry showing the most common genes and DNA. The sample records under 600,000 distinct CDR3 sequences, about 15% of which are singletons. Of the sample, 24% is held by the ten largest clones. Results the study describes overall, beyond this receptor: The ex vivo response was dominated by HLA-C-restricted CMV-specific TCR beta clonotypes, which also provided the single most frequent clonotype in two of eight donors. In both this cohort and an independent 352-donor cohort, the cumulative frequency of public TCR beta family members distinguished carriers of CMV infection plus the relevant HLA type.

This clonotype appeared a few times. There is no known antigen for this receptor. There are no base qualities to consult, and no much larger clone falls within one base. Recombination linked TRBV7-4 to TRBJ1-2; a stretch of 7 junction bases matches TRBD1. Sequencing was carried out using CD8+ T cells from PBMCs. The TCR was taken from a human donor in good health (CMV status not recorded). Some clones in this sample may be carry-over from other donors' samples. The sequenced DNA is TGTGCCAGCAGCTCAGACCGGGACAGACTAAACTATGGCTACACCTTC. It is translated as CASSSDRDRLNYGYTF.